This paragraph covers one TCR beta chain sequence. The data originate from a study of T cells in Graves' hyperthyroidism and ophthalmopathy. The CDR3 sequence is 14 residues long. In germline, CDR1 is LNHNV, CDR2 YYDKDF (reference sequence). The ends were cut back, 5 bases at V and 3 bases at J, with 14 bases in the middle. From RNA transcripts, TCR beta CDR3 regions were amplified. During a first-round RT-PCR of the TCR CDR3, the HTBI primer set was used. Via MiXCR, TCRdb re-called the multiplex PCR reads, giving one row per CDR3 protein. Among 450,000 to 700,000 distinct CDR3 sequences, around 45% were seen once, and the ten largest hold roughly 7.7%.

Sequencing input: peripheral blood or thyroid tissue (not recorded which). The V and J genes are TRBV15 and TRBJ2-7; D not resolved. The TCR was taken from a woman between 18 and 29 years old with Graves' hyperthyroidism. The CDR3 protein is CATSSSGPSYEQYF. CDR3 in DNA: TGTGCCACCAGCTCCTCAGGTCCGAGCTACGAGCAGTACTTC.